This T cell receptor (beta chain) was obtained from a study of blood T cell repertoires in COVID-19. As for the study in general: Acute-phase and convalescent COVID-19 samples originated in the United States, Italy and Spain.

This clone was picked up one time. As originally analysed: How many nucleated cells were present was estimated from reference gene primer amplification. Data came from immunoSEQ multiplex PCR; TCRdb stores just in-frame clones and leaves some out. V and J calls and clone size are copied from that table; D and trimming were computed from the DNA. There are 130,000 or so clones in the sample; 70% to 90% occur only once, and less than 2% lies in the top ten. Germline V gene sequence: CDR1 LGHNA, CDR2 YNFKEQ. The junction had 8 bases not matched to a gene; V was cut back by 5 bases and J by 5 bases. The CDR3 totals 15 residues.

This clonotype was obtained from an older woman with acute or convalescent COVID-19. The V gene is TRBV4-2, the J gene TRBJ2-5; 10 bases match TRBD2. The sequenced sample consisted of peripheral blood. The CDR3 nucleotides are TGTGCCAGCAGCAGGAGCGGGGGGGCCGAGGAGACCCAGTACTTC. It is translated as CASSRSGGAEETQYF.